The 13 T cell receptor beta chains listed next were all sequenced from one sample in a study of blood T cell repertoires in COVID-19. Libraries were prepared by immunoSEQ multiplex PCR; TCRdb keeps only in-frame clonotypes and omits some of them. The sample holds approximately 190,000 clones; roughly 82% are singletons and the top ten take about 7.8%. The specimen was peripheral blood. The receptors come from a woman in her sixties or seventies with COVID-19, enrolled during active disease.

V is TRBV28 and J is TRBJ1-2; tentatively, D is TRBD1 (5 bases). CDR3 size: 15 residues. V lost 4 bases and J 5 bases, leaving 17 bases between the germline ends. Per the germline V gene, CDR1 is MDHEN and CDR2 is SYDVKM. In nucleotides, the CDR3 is TGTGCCAGCAGTTCCCCCGGGGGGAACTCATATGGCTACACCTTC. Translation: CASSSPGGNSYGYTF.

The chain is built from TRBV2 and TRBJ1-5; TRBD1 matches 11 bases. CDR1 is SNHLY, CDR2 FYNNEI, per germline. The CDR3 length is 14 residues. J lost 7 bases, V lost 7 bases, and 6 bases had no gene match. CDR3 DNA: TGTGCCAGCACCCGGGACAGGGGGGACCAGCCCCAGCATTTT. As protein: CASTRDRGDQPQHF.

The chain uses TRBV9 and TRBJ2-5, with D maybe TRBD1 (6 bases). There are 16 residues in the CDR3. Per the germline V gene, CDR1 is SGDLS and CDR2 is YYNGEE. V was pared by 6 bases and J by 0 bases, with 18 bases between. CDR3: CASNPQGIPYQETQYF. The CDR3 region has the DNA TGTGCCAGCAACCCCCAGGGGATTCCCTACCAAGAGACCCAGTACTTC.

V and J are TRBV30 and TRBJ1-2; a possible D gene is TRBD1 (6 bases). Germline CDR1 is GTSNPN and CDR2 is SVGIG (reference sequence). The CDR3 contains 13 residues. Trimming pared 0 bases from V and 8 bases from J, leaving 13 bases between. DNA for the CDR3: TGTGCCTGGAGTGTAGGGGGAGAGCACGGCTACACCTTC. Encoded protein: CAWSVGGEHGYTF. Using reference TRBV30 and TRBJ1-2 for the parts outside the CDR3, the full variable domain is SQTIHQWPATLVQPVGSPLSLECTVEGTSNPNLYWYRQAAGRGLQLLFYSVGIGQISSEVPQNLSASRPQDRQFILSSKKLLLSDSGFYLCAWSVGGEHGYTFGSGTRLTVV.

The chain carries TRBV5-1 and TRBJ1-4; 9 nucleotides line up with TRBD1. V lost 5 bases to trimming and J lost 6 bases; unmatched junction nucleotides: 5. Germline CDR1 reads SGHRS; CDR2 reads YFSETQ. This CDR3 region has 14 residues. CDR3 amino acids: CASSHGQGYEKLFF. CDR3 nucleotides: TGCGCCAGCAGTCACGGACAGGGGTATGAAAAACTGTTTTTT.

The rearrangement uses TRBV24-1 and TRBJ2-7; 9 bases line up with TRBD1. Germline V gene sequence: CDR1 KGHDR, CDR2 SFDVKD. The CDR3 runs 15 residues. V gave up 3 bases and J gave up 5 bases; unmatched junction bases: 7. CDR3 sequence: CATSDAGTGRNEQYF. CDR3 DNA: TGTGCCACCAGTGATGCCGGGACAGGGCGAAACGAGCAGTACTTC.

This chain joins TRBV2 and TRBJ2-7; D gene unclear. This CDR3 contains 13 residues. The V gene's germline CDR1 is SNHLY and CDR2 FYNNEI. The ends were cut back, 6 bases at V and 0 bases at J, with 9 bases in the middle. CDR3 sequence reads: CASRTGSSYEQYV. As DNA, the CDR3 is TGTGCCAGCAGGACCGGGTCCTCCTACGAGCAGTACGTC.

The chain combines TRBV9 with TRBJ2-5; 8 positions agree with TRBD2. The CDR3 sequence is 15 residues long. CDR1 is SGDLS and CDR2 is YYNGEE in the germline V gene. The V gene end was trimmed by 0 bases and the J gene end by 5 bases; junction bases not matched to a gene: 6. The DNA for the CDR3 is TGTGCCAGCAGCGTAGGTACAGGCGGGGGGGAGACCCAGTACTTC. Translation: CASSVGTGGGETQYF.

The chain combines TRBV7-6 with TRBJ1-6; D call uncertain. Deletions cut 5 bases from V and 11 bases from J, with 16 bases between. This CDR3 region has 14 residues. The germline CDR1 and CDR2 sequences are SGHVS and FNYEAQ. The CDR3 sequence: CASSPIESVPPLHF. The CDR3 nucleotides are TGTGCCAGCAGCCCCATAGAGTCGGTGCCACCCCTCCACTTT. Together with reference TRBV7-6 and TRBJ1-6, the CDR3 gives the full variable domain: GAGVSQSPRYKVTKRGQDVALRCDPISGHVSLYWYRQALGQGPEFLTYFNYEAQQDKSGLPNDRFSAERPEGSISTLTIQRTEQRDSAMYRCASSPIESVPPLHFGNGTRLTVT.

V usage is TRBV10-2 and J usage is TRBJ1-6, with D uncertain. There are 15 residues in the CDR3. Looked up from germline, CDR1 is WSHSY and CDR2 is SAAADI. The ends were cut back, 7 bases at V and 7 bases at J, with 17 bases in the middle. CDR3 region: CASTGNRVGNSPLHF. The CDR3 nucleotides are TGCGCCAGCACCGGGAATAGGGTAGGGAATTCACCCCTCCACTTT.

This sequence joins TRBV10-3 and TRBJ2-2, with TRBD1 matching over 7 bases. The ends lost 4 bases at V and 2 bases at J; junction bases unmatched: 4. The CDR3 has 15 amino acids. CDR1 and CDR2 (germline): ENHRY, SYGVKD. DNA for the CDR3: TGTGCCATCAGTGGGCGACAGGGTAACACCGGGGAGCTGTTTTTT. This sequence encodes CAISGRQGNTGELFF.

The CDR3 nucleotides are TGTGCCAGTAGTCTACGACTAGCGGGGGGCACCGGGGAGCTGTTTTTT. Protein sequence: CASSLRLAGGTGELFF. The genes are TRBV19 and TRBJ2-2; 13 bases fit TRBD2. The length of the CDR3 is 16 residues. Germline V gene lookup returns CDR1 LNHDA and CDR2 SQIVND (reference sequence). Losses at the gene ends were 5 bases for V and 4 bases for J; bases not matched to a gene: 4. The whole variable domain, remainder taken from reference TRBV19 and TRBJ2-2, is DGGITQSPKYLFRKEGQNVTLSCEQNLNHDAMYWYRQDPGQGLRLIYYSQIVNDFQKGDIAEGYSVSREKKESFPLTVTSAQKNPTAFYLCASSLRLAGGTGELFFGEGSRLTVL.

The rearrangement links TRBV11-2 to TRBJ1-2; 7 bases align to TRBD1. V lost 4 bases, J lost 8 bases, and 10 bases stayed unmatched. CDR1 and CDR2 (germline): SGHAT, FQNNGV. The CDR3 length is 14 residues. The CDR3 region is CASSSTGPQLGYTF. CDR3 DNA sequence: TGTGCCAGCAGCTCGACAGGGCCGCAATTAGGCTACACCTTC. The full variable domain, rest sourced from reference TRBV11-2 and TRBJ1-2, is EAGVAQSPRYKIIEKRQSVAFWCNPISGHATLYWYQQILGQGPKLLIQFQNNGVVDDSQLPKDRFSAERLKGVDSTLKIQPAKLEDSAVYLCASSSTGPQLGYTFGSGTRLTVV.